The clone carrying this T cell receptor beta chain was counted between two and nine times. The target antigen is unknown. With 10%, 30% or 50% of RNA, about 20,000 to 1,100,000 naive CD8 T cells were sequenced. Naive CD8 T cells, phenotype CD8+CD4-CCR7+CD45RA+, were sorted. CDR1 is PRHDT, CDR2 FYEKMQ, per germline (reference sequence). Trimming removed 2 bases from V and 8 bases from J, with 21 bases in between. This CDR3 is 16 amino acids long. The bulk TCR libraries were made with methods described before and with listed TCR primers. TCRdb reanalysed the PCR reads using MiXCR and keeps one entry per CDR3 protein. The sample contains some 94,000 distinct CDR3 sequences, roughly 25% of which appear only once. This record belongs to a study of molecular identifiers for immune sequencing clone quantification. General study results and limits: Clones above 20 RNA copies contained over 98% of effector molecules but under 1% of naive ones.

This receptor was taken from a human donor in good health. Some libraries in this study had Jurkat cell RNA spiked in. The source material was naive CD8+ T cells from blood, with Jurkat cell RNA spiked in. Subset denoted: FACS-sorted CD8+CD4-CCR7+CD45RA+ naive T cells. This rearrangement joins TRBV13 to TRBJ1-2; possible D gene TRBD1, 5 bases. In DNA form, the CDR3 reads TGTGCCAGCAGCTTACTAGGCGGGGACGCTTTCCAAGGCTACACCTTC. Its translation: CASSLLGGDAFQGYTF.